These 20 T cell receptor beta chains were sequenced from one sample in a study of breast tumors, draining lymph nodes, adjacent tissues. One entry per CDR3 protein results from TCRdb running MiXCR on the multiplex PCR reads. The table lists tens of thousands of distinct CDR3 sequences, 23% of them singletons. The sequenced sample was breast tumor tissue. These TCRs come from a female donor with breast cancer. Some clones in this sample may be carry-over from other donors' samples.

In this sample, this clonotype turned up many times. The chain is built from TRBV7-2 and TRBJ2-6; 8 nucleotides match TRBD2. CDR1 SGHTA and CDR2 FQGNSA come from the germline V gene. The junction had 9 bases not matched to a gene; V was cut back by 5 bases and J by 0 bases. This CDR3 has 18 amino acids. For the CDR3, the DNA is TGTGCCAGCAGCCAGCGGACTAGCTCGAGCTCTGGGGCCAACGTCCTGACTTTC. Its protein product is CASSQRTSSSSGANVLTF.

The table lists this clonotype with many counts. The J gene is TRBJ1-2, the V gene TRBV7-9; D gene ambiguous. This CDR3 comprises 15 residues. Germline CDR1 SEHNR, CDR2 FQNEAQ (reference sequence). V was shortened by 2 bases and J by 2 bases, with 12 bases between the two germline ends. The CDR3 DNA is TGTGCCAGCAGCTTACCCGGGGAGGAAAACTATGGCTACACCTTC. As protein: CASSLPGEENYGYTF.

This clonotype was seen a handful of times. The chain has TRBV27 and TRBJ2-3; 10 positions agree with TRBD1. Unmatched junction bases numbered 14, after V lost 2 bases and J lost 3 bases. CDR3 length equals 19 residues. Per germline, CDR1 MNHEY and CDR2 SMNVEV (reference sequence). The CDR3 loop is CASSLVTGGDVGFTDTQYF. CDR3 coding DNA: TGTGCCAGCAGTTTAGTGACAGGGGGCGACGTTGGTTTTACAGATACGCAGTATTTT.

J is TRBJ2-1 and V is TRBV11-2, with D perhaps matching TRBD2 (6 bases). This CDR3 contains 17 residues. With 5 bases removed from V and 6 bases from J, the gap between germline ends came to 23 bases. Germline-derived CDR1 and CDR2 are SGHAT and FQNNGV. The CDR3 sequence: CASSPMWVRAGSNEQFF. The DNA for the CDR3 is TGTGCCAGCAGCCCGATGTGGGTTCGGGCGGGGAGCAATGAGCAGTTCTTC.

This clonotype was observed a handful of times. The chain uses TRBV6-6 and TRBJ1-1; D gene uncertain. Trimming shortened V by 6 bases and J by 1 base, and 6 bases separated the two germline ends. CDR3 length: 12 amino acids. Germline loops: CDR1 MNHNY, CDR2 SVGAGI (reference sequence). CDR3 residues: CASRTTNTEAFF. In nucleotides, the CDR3 is TGTGCCAGCAGAACAACGAACACTGAAGCTTTCTTT.

This clonotype was detected many times. The rearrangement uses TRBV7-9 and TRBJ2-2; 9 bases are a match to TRBD1. The J segment lost 4 bases and the V segment lost 5 bases, leaving 8 bases of the junction unmatched. The CDR3 is made up of 16 amino acids. Germline values: CDR1 SEHNR, CDR2 FQNEAQ (reference sequence). In DNA, the CDR3 is TGTGCCAGCAGCCCCCGCGGGACAGGGTCCACCGGGGAGCTGTTTTTT. As protein: CASSPRGTGSTGELFF.

Ten or more counts support this clonotype. The gene calls are TRBV20-1 and TRBJ2-3; no clear D gene. Looked up from germline, CDR1 is DFQATT and CDR2 is SNEGSKA (reference sequence). The CDR3 runs 14 residues. Trimming removed 0 bases at V and 0 bases at J, with 7 bases between. This CDR3 reads CSARDLPSTDTQYF. For the CDR3, the DNA is TGCAGTGCTAGAGATCTCCCGAGCACAGATACGCAGTATTTT.

The chain joins TRBV5-6 to TRBJ1-4; D is uncertain. Between the trimmed V and J ends, which lost 2 bases and 0 bases, there was a span of 14 bases. Germline V CDR1 and CDR2: SGHDT, YYEEEE. CDR3 size: 17 residues. The CDR3 nucleotides read TGTGCCAGCAGCTTTAGGGAGGGCAGCTCAACTAATGAAAAACTGTTTTTT. Translating it yields CASSFREGSSTNEKLFF.

As regards this clonotype: At one end the junction does not follow the germline gene, possibly because of a read error. The chain couples TRBV15 to TRBJ2-2, with D perhaps matching TRBD1 (6 bases). The germline gives CDR1 LNHNV, CDR2 YYDKDF (reference sequence). This CDR3 is 18 amino acids long. The chain's CDR3 is CATSRGLGGRLNTRELFF. CDR3 sequence (DNA): TGTGCCACCAGCAGAGGTCTAGGGGGACGACTGAACACCCGGGAGCTGTTTTTT.

The sample holds many counts of this clonotype. Here the CDR3 DNA reads TGTGCCTGGACTCAGGGGACAGGGGGGCCCTACGAGCAGTACTTC. This translates into CAWTQGTGGPYEQYF. This chain uses TRBV30 with TRBJ2-7; 11 bases match TRBD1. The CDR3 is 15 residues long. The V and J ends lost 4 bases and 2 bases, in that order; junction bases with no gene match: 7. Germline V gene data show CDR1 as GTSNPN and CDR2 as SVGIG (reference sequence).

This clonotype was seen ten or more times. The genes are TRBV5-5 and TRBJ2-3; weak D call: TRBD2 (5 bases). Trimming left V 0 bases short and J 5 bases short, with 7 bases between. The CDR3 has 13 amino acids. Germline CDR1 and CDR2: SGHKS and YYEKEE (reference sequence). The CDR3 region is CASSLVGEDTQYF. DNA for the CDR3: TGTGCCAGCAGCTTGGTCGGGGAAGATACGCAGTATTTT.

The chain employs TRBV28 and TRBJ1-5, with D tentatively TRBD1 (6 bases). In germline, CDR1 is MDHEN, CDR2 SYDVKM. This CDR3 spans 17 amino acids. V was cut by 6 bases and J by 4 bases, with 22 bases left in between. The CDR3 sequence: CASSRAGWGGQNQPQHF. CDR3 nucleotides: TGTGCCAGCAGCCGGGCTGGTTGGGGGGGGCAGAATCAGCCCCAGCATTTT.

At least ten counts were recorded for this clonotype. The chain combines TRBV5-1 with TRBJ1-6; maybe TRBD1 (5 bases). Germline V gives CDR1 SGHRS, CDR2 YFSETQ. Trimming removed 4 bases from V and 0 bases from J, with 8 bases in between. The CDR3 extends over 15 amino acids. CDR3 DNA: TGCGCCAGCAGCAGTACAGGCTCCTATAATTCACCCCTCCACTTT. As protein: CASSSTGSYNSPLHF.

Many counts were recorded for this clonotype. The chain combines TRBV20-1 with TRBJ1-5; D uncertain. The CDR3 has 13 amino acids. Per germline, CDR1 DFQATT and CDR2 SNEGSKA (reference sequence). V lost 5 bases, J lost 5 bases, and 13 bases lay in between. The CDR3: CSAPPGRDQPQHF. CDR3 bases: TGCAGTGCTCCACCTGGCCGGGATCAGCCCCAGCATTTT.

This clonotype was observed a handful of times. This may come from a read error, since a much larger clone is one base off. This chain links TRBV27 with TRBJ1-4; maybe TRBD1 (5 bases). Germline V gene data show CDR1 as MNHEY and CDR2 as SMNVEV (reference sequence). The CDR3 consists of 13 residues. CDR3 coding DNA: TGTGCCAGCATGGGGGTAACTAATGAAAAACTGGTTTTT. This translates into CASMGVTNEKLVF.

The DNA of the CDR3 is TGCGCCAGCAGCCAAGTAGGACAGGGGTCAGGCGAGCAGTACTTC. Translating gives CASSQVGQGSGEQYF. The chain is built from TRBV4-1 and TRBJ2-7, with 9 positions matching TRBD1. Germline V gene sequence: CDR1 MGHRA, CDR2 YSYEKL. The CDR3 runs 15 residues. The junction had 7 bases not matched to a gene; V was cut back by 1 base and J by 6 bases.

This clonotype was seen at least ten times. This sequence joins TRBV20-1 and TRBJ2-5; 7 bases fit TRBD2. This CDR3 contains 12 residues. Germline V gene lookup returns CDR1 DFQATT and CDR2 SNEGSKA (reference sequence). J was trimmed by 1 base and V by 8 bases; bases with no gene match: 4. The CDR3, as DNA: TGCAGTCTAAGCGGGATCCAAGAGACCCAGTACTTC. Translated: CSLSGIQETQYF.

To note about this clonotype: Because it lacks the conserved phenylalanine or tryptophan at the end, this CDR3 is likely a read error. The rearrangement joins TRBV30 to TRBJ2-7; no clear D gene. V lost 5 bases and J lost 2, with 10 bases in between. Germline V gene sequence: CDR1 GTSNPN, CDR2 SVGIG (reference sequence). The CDR3 consists of 12 residues. In DNA form, the CDR3 reads TGTGCCTGGGGTATTAGCCCCTACGAGCAGTACCTC. It is translated as CAWGISPYEQYL.

The table lists this clonotype with many counts. This rearrangement joins TRBV9 to TRBJ2-1; possibly TRBD2 for D (6 bases). V dropped 0 bases and J dropped 0 bases, with 10 bases sitting between them. Per the germline V gene, CDR1 is SGDLS and CDR2 is YYNGEE. The CDR3 runs 16 residues. CDR3 nucleotide sequence: TGTGCCAGCAGCGTAGCTGGGAGGCCCTCCTACAATGAGCAGTTCTTC. Amino acid sequence: CASSVAGRPSYNEQFF.

This clonotype was picked up many times. The J gene is TRBJ2-7, the V gene TRBV29-1; possibly TRBD2 for D (5 bases). The germline gives CDR1 SQVTM, CDR2 ANQGSEA. V was shortened by 5 bases and J by 1 base, with 9 bases between the two germline ends. The CDR3 has 12 amino acids. The CDR3 DNA reads TGCAGCGTTAGAGCGGAGTCCTACGAGCAGTACTTC. Translated, it gives CSVRAESYEQYF.